The 14 T cell receptor beta chains reported below all come from one sample, sequenced in a study of OX40 agonist ivuxolimab in advanced cancers. Sequencing used immunoSEQ multiplex PCR; TCRdb keeps in-frame clones, though not all of them. The profile shows over 65,000 clones, around 87% of them singletons. The starting material was CD4+ or CD8+ T cells sorted from blood, obtained in a trial of the OX40 agonist ivuxolimab. The receptors shown here come from an adult with an advanced solid tumor such as melanoma, head and neck, liver or kidney cancer.

V is TRBV28 and J is TRBJ1-5; D not resolved. CDR3 length: 12 residues. V was clipped by 4 bases and J by 5 bases, with 6 bases between them. The V gene's germline CDR1 is MDHEN and CDR2 SYDVKM. CDR3 loop: CASSWTDQPQHF. CDR3 bases: TGTGCCAGCAGTTGGACGGATCAGCCCCAGCATTTT.

The chain employs TRBV6-5 and TRBJ2-7, with D uncertain. CDR1 is MNHEY and CDR2 is SVGAGI in the germline V gene. CDR3 size: 15 residues. Between the trimmed V and J ends, which lost 0 bases and 2 bases, there was a span of 11 bases. The CDR3 DNA is TGTGCCAGCAGTTACTCTCCTCGAAACACCTACGAGCAGTACTTC. Residues: CASSYSPRNTYEQYF.

This clone showed up just a few times. The chain employs TRBV10-1 and TRBJ2-7; TRBD2 might be the D (5 bases). The germline V gene has CDR1 WNHNN and CDR2 SYGVQD (reference sequence). Deletions cut 4 bases from V and 2 bases from J, with 6 bases between. The CDR3 totals 12 residues. This CDR3 reads CASSVGTYEQYF. CDR3 DNA sequence: TGCGCCAGCAGTGTCGGGACCTACGAGCAGTACTTC.

The chain combines TRBV27 with TRBJ2-1; D is ambiguous. CDR3 length equals 13 residues. Germline V gene lookup returns CDR1 MNHEY and CDR2 SMNVEV (reference sequence). V shed 1 base and J shed 4 bases, with 5 bases lying between them. This chain's CDR3 is CASSLFRYNEQFF. In DNA form, the CDR3 reads TGTGCCAGCAGTTTATTCCGGTACAATGAGCAGTTCTTC.

The chain uses TRBV7-9 and TRBJ2-6; no clear D gene. The length of the CDR3 is 14 residues. The germline gives CDR1 SEHNR, CDR2 FQNEAQ (reference sequence). The germline V and J ends were trimmed by 1 base and 1 base, with 2 bases remaining between them. The CDR3: CASSLGSGANVLTF. CDR3 bases: TGTGCCAGCAGCTTAGGATCTGGGGCCAACGTCCTGACTTTC.

The rearrangement links TRBV15 to TRBJ2-7, with D possibly matching TRBD2 (6 bases). The germline V gene encodes CDR1 LNHNV and CDR2 YYDKDF (reference sequence). This CDR3 spans 14 amino acids. V was shortened by 3 bases and J by 5 bases, with 14 bases between the two germline ends. Written as DNA, the CDR3 is TGTGCCACCAGCAGGGGTGGAGGGTTTAACGAGCAGTACTTC. Encoded protein: CATSRGGGFNEQYF.

The chain recombines TRBV9 with TRBJ1-4; D possibly corresponds to TRBD1 (5 bases). This CDR3 region has 15 residues. Trimming removed 0 bases at V and 8 bases at J, with 14 bases between. Germline V gene data show CDR1 as SGDLS and CDR2 as YYNGEE. CDR3 in amino acids: CASSVAPWGNEKLFF. The CDR3 DNA follows: TGTGCCAGCAGCGTAGCTCCCTGGGGGAACGAAAAACTGTTTTTT.

This clone was seen just once. The chain couples TRBV28 to TRBJ1-2; D might be TRBD1 (6 bases). The germline V and J ends were trimmed by 6 bases and 4 bases, with 9 bases remaining between them. CDR1 and CDR2 from the germline V gene are MDHEN and SYDVKM. The CDR3 has 12 residues. The CDR3 region has the DNA TGTGCCAGCAGAACAGGGACCTATGGCTACACCTTC. Its protein is CASRTGTYGYTF.

This clone was counted a single time. The chain carries TRBV5-1 and TRBJ2-4; no clear D gene. CDR3 length: 16 residues. The V end was cut by 5 bases, the J end by 0 bases, with 15 bases between. The V gene's germline CDR1 is SGHRS and CDR2 YFSETQ. The CDR3 DNA reads as TGCGCCAGCAGACCCTCGCCGTTCTTAGCCAAAAACATTCAGTACTTC. This sequence encodes CASRPSPFLAKNIQYF.

The CDR3 region has the DNA TGCGCCAGCAGCCACGAAATCGGGACAGGCTATGGCTACACCTTC. This translates into CASSHEIGTGYGYTF. The chain employs TRBV4-1 and TRBJ1-2; 8 bases are a match to TRBD1. V lost 3 bases, J lost 4 bases, and 7 bases stayed unmatched. The CDR3 length is 15 residues. Germline-derived CDR1 and CDR2 are MGHRA and YSYEKL.

This chain's CDR3 is CASKRQGNTGELFF. CDR3 coding DNA: TGTGCCAGCAAACGTCAGGGGAACACCGGGGAGCTGTTTTTT. The genes are TRBV28 and TRBJ2-2; D possibly corresponds to TRBD1 (5 bases). The CDR3 is made up of 14 amino acids. Germline CDR1 is MDHEN and CDR2 is SYDVKM. Trimming removed 7 bases from V and 1 base from J, with 10 bases in between.

The chain combines TRBV5-1 with TRBJ1-3; TRBD1 matches at 8 bases. CDR1 SGHRS and CDR2 YFSETQ come from the germline V gene. Trimming cost V 0 bases and J 7 bases; bases outside gene matches: 6. This CDR3 is built from 15 residues. The CDR3 coding sequence is TGCGCCAGCAGCTTGGCCCAGGGGGCCGGTAACACCATATATTTT. Translating gives CASSLAQGAGNTIYF.

This rearrangement joins TRBV6-5 to TRBJ1-2; D unresolved. Trimming shortened V by 7 bases and J by 2 bases, and 8 bases separated the two germline ends. The CDR3 is 12 amino acids. From germline, CDR1 is MNHEY and CDR2 SVGAGI. CDR3 sequence reads: CASNRLNYGYTF. DNA of the CDR3: TGTGCCAGCAACCGCTTGAACTATGGCTACACCTTC.

This chain links TRBV10-3 with TRBJ2-7; 10 bases match TRBD1. In germline, CDR1 is ENHRY, CDR2 SYGVKD. This CDR3 contains 14 residues. The V gene end was trimmed by 6 bases and the J gene end by 2 bases; junction bases not matched to a gene: 4. DNA of the CDR3: TGTGCCATCAGGTCCGGGACAGGGGCCTACGAGCAGTACTTC. It translates to CAIRSGTGAYEQYF.